These 7 T cell receptor beta chains were sequenced from one sample in a study of graft-versus-host responses after intestinal transplantation. Their specific antigens are unknown. TCRdb's copy holds only in-frame clones and misses some; the assay was immunoSEQ multiplex PCR. Among roughly 120,000 clones listed, about nine tenths were seen once. Sequenced material: unstimulated CD4+ T cells sorted from spleen or lymph node cells, taken before intestinal transplant. Receptor source: a human donor who received an intestinal transplant.

This clone was seen a single time. This rearrangement joins TRBV10-3 to TRBJ2-7, with 12 positions matching TRBD2. V gave up 7 bases and J gave up 4 bases; unmatched junction bases: 8. This CDR3 has 15 amino acids. Germline-derived CDR1 and CDR2 are ENHRY and SYGVKD. CDR3 sequence reads: CAITRASGGAYEQYF. As DNA, the CDR3 is TGTGCCATCACCCGGGCTAGCGGGGGGGCGTACGAGCAGTACTTC.

This clone turned up a few times. This rearrangement joins TRBV6-1 to TRBJ1-4, with 8 bases matching TRBD1. CDR3 size: 13 residues. Germline loops: CDR1 MNHNS, CDR2 SASEGT. The V and J ends lost 10 bases and 8 bases, in that order; junction bases with no gene match: 9. The CDR3: CATQGALGEKLFF. The CDR3 bases are TGTGCCACTCAGGGGGCGCTGGGGGAAAAACTGTTTTTT.

This clone was recorded only once. The chain uses TRBV19 and TRBJ1-2; TRBD1 might be the D (5 bases). The germline V and J ends were trimmed by 7 bases and 4 bases, with 16 bases remaining between them. The CDR3 consists of 14 residues. Germline V lookup: CDR1 LNHDA, CDR2 SQIVND (reference sequence). CDR3 nucleotide sequence: TGTGCCAGTAACCCAACCCCCGACAGCTATGGCTACACCTTC. Its protein product is CASNPTPDSYGYTF.

This rearrangement joins TRBV7-3 to TRBJ2-1; unclear D gene. Germline V CDR1 and CDR2: SGHTA, FQGTGA. V dropped 0 bases and J dropped 8 bases, with 8 bases sitting between them. CDR3 length: 13 amino acids. This chain's CDR3 is CASSLTEFHEQFF. For the CDR3, the DNA is TGTGCCAGCAGCTTAACGGAGTTCCATGAGCAGTTCTTC.

The rearrangement uses TRBV4-3 and TRBJ2-7, with 7 bases aligning to TRBD1. The J segment lost 5 bases and the V segment lost 0 bases, leaving 4 bases of the junction unmatched. Germline loops: CDR1 LGHNA, CDR2 YSLEER. The length of the CDR3 is 14 residues. The CDR3 DNA reads TGCGCCAGCAGCCAAGATCACAGGGGCCACGAGCAGTACTTC. Translated: CASSQDHRGHEQYF.

CDR3 region: CASRTPGRRAFF. DNA of the CDR3: TGTGCCAGCAGGACCCCCGGCCGGAGGGCTTTCTTT. V is TRBV6-1 and J is TRBJ1-1, with D hard to call. V was clipped by 6 bases and J by 11 bases, with 16 bases between them. From germline, CDR1 is MNHNS and CDR2 SASEGT. This CDR3 is built from 12 residues.

The gene calls are TRBV2 and TRBJ2-1, with TRBD2 identical over 9 bases. The ends lost 3 bases at V and 7 bases at J; junction bases unmatched: 7. This CDR3 has 15 amino acids. The germline gives CDR1 SNHLY, CDR2 FYNNEI. Here the CDR3 DNA reads TGTGCCAGCAGTGAGTGGACCAGCGGGGGGAATGAGCAGTTCTTC. Its protein is CASSEWTSGGNEQFF. The entire variable domain, with the rest obtained from reference TRBV2 and TRBJ2-1, is as follows: EPEVTQTPSHQVTQMGQEVILRCVPISNHLYFYWYRQILGQKVEFLVSFYNNEISEKSEIFDDQFSVERPDGSNFTLKIRSTKLEDSAMYFCASSEWTSGGNEQFFGPGTRLTVL.